This TCR beta chain came from a study of blood T cells in healthy people across ages. The germline V gene has CDR1 MNHEY and CDR2 SVGEGT. V was cut by 7 bases and J by 5 bases, with 17 bases left in between. The CDR3 is 14 residues long. A J-beta primer mix and a sample-barcoded 5' primer were used in a second PCR of roughly 6 to 12 cycles. MiXCR, applied by TCRdb to the 5' RACE reads, yields one record per CDR3 protein. The sample has around 800,000 distinct CDR3 sequences, under 45% seen once. This clonotype was detected only a few times. The genes are TRBV6-2 or TRBV6-3 and TRBJ2-5; a possible D gene is TRBD1 (6 bases). Sequenced material: blood. The TCR was taken from a man aged 55 to 70 in good health. CDR3 sequence (DNA): TGTGCCAGCACCAAGGGGGACGTTCGTGAGACCCAGTACTTC. This translates into CASTKGDVRETQYF.